The 9 T cell receptor beta chains in this list originate from one sample, sequenced in a study of T cell repertoires in cytomegalovirus infection (dated by TCRdb to about 2019). Sequenced using an Illumina HiSeq 1500. TCRdb's own reprocessing of the public reads used fastp at Q25 and MiXCR and kept productive beta chains. Every entry covers one CDR3 protein and lists the most common genes and DNA from its rows. In all, the sample holds a few hundred thousand distinct CDR3 sequences, and 35% to 50% of those were seen once. The ten largest clones add up to 48% of the sample. Their antigen targets remain unknown. Reading the label with the study, this specimen's treatment or condition is: in vitro stimulation with specific CMV peptide epitopes to enrich CMV-specific T cells. The source material was cultured PBMCs, sampled from culture after CMV antigen stimulation. Source of these receptors: a human donor in good health (CMV status not recorded). Some clones in this sample may be carry-over from other donors' samples.

Many counts were recorded for this clonotype. J is TRBJ2-3 and V is TRBV7-2, with 7 bases matching TRBD2. Germline CDR1 SGHTA, CDR2 FQGNSA. The CDR3 is 12 residues long. V was clipped by 10 bases and J by 1 base; unmatched bases: 2. Here the CDR3 reads CAITSGTDTQYF. The CDR3 DNA follows: TGTGCCATTACTAGCGGCACAGATACGCAGTATTTT.

This clonotype was seen more than once but under ten times. CDR3: CASSLPTGNTEAFF. DNA of the CDR3: TGTGCCAGCAGTCTCCCGACAGGAAACACTGAAGCTTTCTTT. The genes are TRBV12-3 or TRBV12-4 and TRBJ1-1; a possible D gene is TRBD1 (6 bases). The CDR3 runs 14 residues. V shed 5 bases and J shed 2 bases, with 12 bases lying between them.

There are a few counts of this clonotype. The CDR3: CASSLAPGRGYGYTF. Written as DNA, the CDR3 is TGCGCCAGCAGCTTGGCGCCAGGGAGGGGTTATGGCTACACCTTC. This chain links TRBV5-1 with TRBJ1-2, with D tentatively TRBD1 (5 bases). The CDR3 runs 15 residues. Per the germline V gene, CDR1 is SGHRS and CDR2 is YFSETQ. Trimming cost V 0 bases and J 5 bases, with 14 bases left between them.

This clonotype was recorded a few times. This chain uses TRBV6-2 or TRBV6-3 with TRBJ2-7, with a possible D match to TRBD2 (5 bases). The V end was cut by 0 bases, the J end by 2 bases, with 20 bases between. CDR1 is MNHEY, CDR2 SVGEGT, per germline. The length of the CDR3 is 18 residues. The CDR3 nucleotides read TGTGCCAGCAGTTACTCGGTGCCGGGATTTGTGTTGGCCTACGAGCAGTACTTC. It codes for CASSYSVPGFVLAYEQYF.

This clonotype was picked up a small number of times. The V gene is TRBV6-6, the J gene TRBJ2-7, with a weak D call TRBD2 (5 bases). Germline CDR1 is MNHNY and CDR2 is SVGAGI (reference sequence). V was trimmed by 5 bases and J by 2 bases, leaving 19 bases between them. The CDR3 contains 16 residues. CDR3 loop: CASSATDRTGTYEQYF. In DNA form, the CDR3 reads TGTGCCAGCAGTGCTACAGACCGGACGGGGACCTACGAGCAGTACTTC.

This clonotype showed up just once. The chain carries TRBV6-6 and TRBJ2-2; D uncertain. Deletions cut 0 bases from V and 8 bases from J, with 7 bases between. Germline V gene data show CDR1 as MNHNY and CDR2 as SVGAGI (reference sequence). CDR3 length: 13 amino acids. The CDR3: CASSYSTKGELFF. The CDR3 region has the DNA TGTGCCAGCAGTTACTCTACTAAAGGGGAGCTGTTTTTT.

This clonotype was seen at least ten times. The chain recombines TRBV7-2 with TRBJ1-4; D may be TRBD1 (6 bases). Germline assignment: CDR1 SGHTA and CDR2 FQGNSA. The CDR3 length is 16 residues. V lost 6 bases to trimming and J lost 8 bases, with 22 bases between them. In nucleotides, the CDR3 is TGTGCCAGCAGAAGTAGGGGGGGGATCTCCCTGGAAAAACTGTTTTTT. Protein sequence: CASRSRGGISLEKLFF.

This clonotype was found many times. The V gene is TRBV7-2, the J gene TRBJ2-7; TRBD2 matches 8 bases. The germline CDR1 and CDR2 sequences are SGHTA and FQGNSA. V was pared by 1 base and J by 0 bases, with 2 bases of the junction left unmatched. This CDR3 has 15 residues. The CDR3 DNA reads as TGTGCCAGCAGCTTAGATGGGACTAGCTCCTACGAGCAGTACTTC. This codes for CASSLDGTSSYEQYF.

The J gene is TRBJ2-5, the V gene TRBV29-1; 15 positions agree with TRBD2. CDR3 length equals 15 residues. The ends lost 7 bases at V and 2 bases at J; junction bases unmatched: 5. Germline assignment: CDR1 SQVTM and CDR2 ANQGSEA. The CDR3 sequence is CSGGLAGGGQETQYF. The CDR3 DNA reads TGCAGCGGGGGACTAGCGGGGGGCGGGCAAGAGACCCAGTACTTC.